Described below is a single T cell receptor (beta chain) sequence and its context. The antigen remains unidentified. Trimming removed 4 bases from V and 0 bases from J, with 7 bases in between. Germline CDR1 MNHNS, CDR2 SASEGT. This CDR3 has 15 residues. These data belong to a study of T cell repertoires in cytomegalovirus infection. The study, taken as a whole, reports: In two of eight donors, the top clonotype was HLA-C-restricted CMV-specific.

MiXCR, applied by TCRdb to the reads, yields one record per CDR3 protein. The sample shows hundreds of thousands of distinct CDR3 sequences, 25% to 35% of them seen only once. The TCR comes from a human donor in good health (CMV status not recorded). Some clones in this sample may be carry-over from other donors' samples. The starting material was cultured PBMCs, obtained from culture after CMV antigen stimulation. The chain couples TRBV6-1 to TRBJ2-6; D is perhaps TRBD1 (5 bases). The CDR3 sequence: CASSVDSSGANVLTF. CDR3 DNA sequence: TGTGCCAGCAGTGTCGACAGCTCTGGGGCCAACGTCCTGACTTTC.